The 5 T cell receptor beta chains listed next were all sequenced from one sample in a study of human T cells and chemical hapten exposure. Time point of the sample: patch test 2, 6 weeks after DPC sensitization. As for treatment: therapeutic diphenylcyclopropenone sensitization with weekly scalp DPC. TCRdb used MiXCR to reprocess the RACE reads, holding one entry per CDR3 protein. The sample holds nearly 95,000 distinct CDR3 sequences, approximately 9.9% seen once. Source: whole blood, taken in connection with sensitization to the hapten diphenylcyclopropenone (DPC). The receptors originated from a man aged 40-49 years with alopecia areata. Some clones in this sample may be carry-over from other donors' samples.

The rearrangement links TRBV12-3 or TRBV12-4 to TRBJ2-2; TRBD1 might be the D (5 bases). The CDR3 covers 15 residues. V was pared by 2 bases and J by 3 bases, with 10 bases between. CDR3 in DNA: TGTGCCAGCAGTTTAAAAGGGGCCTACACCGGGGAGCTGTTTTTT. Translated, it gives CASSLKGAYTGELFF.

This clonotype appeared many times. The chain uses TRBV9 and TRBJ2-1; possibly TRBD2 for D (6 bases). The CDR3 sequence is 14 residues long. Trimming took off 0 bases at V and 8 bases at J, with 12 bases between the two ends. Looked up from germline, CDR1 is SGDLS and CDR2 is YYNGEE. CDR3 DNA: TGTGCCAGCAGCGTAGGGGGAGGCAAAGATGAGCAGTTCTTC. Its translation is CASSVGGGKDEQFF.

Ten or more counts support this clonotype. This sequence joins TRBV28 and TRBJ2-7; 8 bases are shared with TRBD2. The germline CDR1 and CDR2 sequences are MDHEN and SYDVKM. This CDR3 is built from 15 residues. V gave up 10 bases and J gave up 2 bases; unmatched junction bases: 13. Here the CDR3 reads CATCAGGRSAYEQYF. The CDR3 DNA reads as TGTGCCACCTGCGCGGGGGGACGTTCTGCCTACGAGCAGTACTTC.

The chain links TRBV7-3 to TRBJ2-5; TRBD1 might be the D (6 bases). The ends were cut back, 5 bases at V and 1 base at J, with 14 bases in the middle. Germline V CDR1 and CDR2: SGHTA, FQGTGA. The CDR3 has 15 amino acids. CDR3 residues: CASSQVGQPQETQYF. In DNA, the CDR3 is TGTGCCAGCAGCCAAGTCGGACAGCCCCAAGAGACCCAGTACTTC.

The table lists this clonotype with a few counts. V and J are TRBV5-4 and TRBJ2-1; a possible D gene is TRBD1 (6 bases). From germline, CDR1 is SGHNT and CDR2 YYREEE (reference sequence). V was shortened by 1 base and J by 5 bases, with 10 bases between the two germline ends. The CDR3 is made up of 14 amino acids. CDR3 DNA sequence: TGTGCCAGCAGCTTGAGGGACACCCACAATGAGCAGTTCTTC. It translates to CASSLRDTHNEQFF.